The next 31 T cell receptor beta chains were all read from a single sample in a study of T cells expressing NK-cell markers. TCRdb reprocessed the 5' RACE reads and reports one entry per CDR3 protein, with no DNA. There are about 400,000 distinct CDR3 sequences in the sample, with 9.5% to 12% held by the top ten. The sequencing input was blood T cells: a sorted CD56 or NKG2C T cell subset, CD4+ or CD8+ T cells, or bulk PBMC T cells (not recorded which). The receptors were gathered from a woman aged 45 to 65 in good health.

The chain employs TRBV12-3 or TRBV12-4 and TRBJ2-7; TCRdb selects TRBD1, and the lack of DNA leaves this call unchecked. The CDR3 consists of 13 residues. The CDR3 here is CASTPHRGDEQYF.

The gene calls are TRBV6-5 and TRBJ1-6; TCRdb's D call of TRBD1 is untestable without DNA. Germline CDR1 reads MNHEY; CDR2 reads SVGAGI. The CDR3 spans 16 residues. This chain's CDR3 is CASSYSAGQPITPLHF.

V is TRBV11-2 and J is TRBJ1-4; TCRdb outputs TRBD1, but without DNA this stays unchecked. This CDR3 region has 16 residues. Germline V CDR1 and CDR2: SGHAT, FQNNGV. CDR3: CASSRPRDGANEKLFF.

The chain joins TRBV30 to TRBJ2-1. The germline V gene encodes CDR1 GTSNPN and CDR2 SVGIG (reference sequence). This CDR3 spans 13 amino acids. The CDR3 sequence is CAWITGSYNEQFF.

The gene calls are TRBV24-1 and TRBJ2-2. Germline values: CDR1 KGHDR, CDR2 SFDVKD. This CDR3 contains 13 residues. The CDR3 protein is CATSDLLWGELFF.

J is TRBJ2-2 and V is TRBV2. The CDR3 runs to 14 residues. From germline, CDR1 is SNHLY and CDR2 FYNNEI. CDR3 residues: CASNQDRNTGELFF.

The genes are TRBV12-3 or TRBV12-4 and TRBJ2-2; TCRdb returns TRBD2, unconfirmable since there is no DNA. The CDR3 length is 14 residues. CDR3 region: CASSPESNTGELFF.

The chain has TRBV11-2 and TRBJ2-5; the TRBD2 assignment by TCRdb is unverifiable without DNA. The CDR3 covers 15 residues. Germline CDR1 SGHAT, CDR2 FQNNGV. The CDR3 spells CASSSPGTPAETQYF.

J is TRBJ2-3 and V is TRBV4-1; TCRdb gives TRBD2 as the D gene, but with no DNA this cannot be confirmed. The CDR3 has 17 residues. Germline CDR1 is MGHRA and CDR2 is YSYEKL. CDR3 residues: CASSQGPLATMEDTQYF.

The CDR3 sequence: CASGLNYEQYF. The chain carries TRBV3-1 and TRBJ2-7. The CDR3 totals 11 residues. Germline V CDR1 and CDR2: LGHDT, YNNKEL (reference sequence).

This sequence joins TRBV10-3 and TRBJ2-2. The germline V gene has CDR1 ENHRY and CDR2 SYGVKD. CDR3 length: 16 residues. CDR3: CAISESSGRDTGELFF.

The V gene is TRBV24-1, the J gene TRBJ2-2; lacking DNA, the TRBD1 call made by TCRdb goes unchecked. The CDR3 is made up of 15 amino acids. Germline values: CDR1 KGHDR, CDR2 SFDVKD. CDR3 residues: CATSDRTGSPGELFF.

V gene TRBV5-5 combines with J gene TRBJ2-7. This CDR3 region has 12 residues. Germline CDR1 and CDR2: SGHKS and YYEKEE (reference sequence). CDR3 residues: CASSLPLGEQYF.

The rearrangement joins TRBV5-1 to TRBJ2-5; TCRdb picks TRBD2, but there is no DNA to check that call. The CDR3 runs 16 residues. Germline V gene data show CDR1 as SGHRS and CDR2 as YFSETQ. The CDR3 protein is CASSSRTSGSPETQYF.

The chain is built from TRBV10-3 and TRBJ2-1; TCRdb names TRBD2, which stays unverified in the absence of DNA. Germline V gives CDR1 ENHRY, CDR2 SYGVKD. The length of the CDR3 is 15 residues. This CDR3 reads CAATPAGGAYNEQFF.

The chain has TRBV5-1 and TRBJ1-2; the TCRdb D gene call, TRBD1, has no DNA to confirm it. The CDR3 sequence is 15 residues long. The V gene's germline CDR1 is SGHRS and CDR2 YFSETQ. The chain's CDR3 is CASSLRTGVQGGYTF.

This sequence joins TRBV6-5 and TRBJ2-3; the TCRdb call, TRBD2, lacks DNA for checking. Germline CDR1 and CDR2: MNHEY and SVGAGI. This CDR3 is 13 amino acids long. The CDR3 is CATRLVGTDTQYF.

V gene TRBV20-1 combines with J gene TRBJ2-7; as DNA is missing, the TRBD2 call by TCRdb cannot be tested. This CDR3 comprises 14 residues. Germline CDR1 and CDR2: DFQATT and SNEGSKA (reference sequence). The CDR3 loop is CSARVAGRVHEQYF.

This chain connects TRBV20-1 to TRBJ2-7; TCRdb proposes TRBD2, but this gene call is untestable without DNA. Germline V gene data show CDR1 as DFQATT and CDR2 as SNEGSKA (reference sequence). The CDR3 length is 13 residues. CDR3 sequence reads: CSAIAPSGYEQYF.

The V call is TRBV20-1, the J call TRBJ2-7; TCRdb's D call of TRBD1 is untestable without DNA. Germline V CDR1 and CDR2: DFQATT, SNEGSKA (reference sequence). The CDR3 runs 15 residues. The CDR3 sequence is CSAREVGRGSYEQYF.

The CDR3 region is CASSFSLGLAGVRSYNEQFF. This sequence joins TRBV11-3 and TRBJ2-1; the D call of TRBD2 rests on TCRdb alone, since no DNA is present to check it. The germline CDR1 and CDR2 sequences are SGHNT and YENEEA. There are 20 residues in the CDR3.

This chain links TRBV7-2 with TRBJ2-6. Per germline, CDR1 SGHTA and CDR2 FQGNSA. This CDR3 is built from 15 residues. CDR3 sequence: CASSPRESGANVLTF.

The CDR3 spells CASSFPPWRAGGLSYNEQFF. The gene calls are TRBV12-3 or TRBV12-4 and TRBJ2-1; with no DNA, the TCRdb D assignment of TRBD2 cannot be verified. CDR3 length equals 20 residues.

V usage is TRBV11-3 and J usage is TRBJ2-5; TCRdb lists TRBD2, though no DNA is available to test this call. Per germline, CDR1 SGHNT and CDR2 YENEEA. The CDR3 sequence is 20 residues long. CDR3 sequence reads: CASSLGLAGIDGGLQETQYF.

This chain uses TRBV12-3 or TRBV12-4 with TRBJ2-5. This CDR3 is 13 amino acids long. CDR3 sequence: CASSFGYQETQYF.

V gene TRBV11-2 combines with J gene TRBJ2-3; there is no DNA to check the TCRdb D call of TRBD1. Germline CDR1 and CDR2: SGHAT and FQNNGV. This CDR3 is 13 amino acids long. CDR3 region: CASRTGNTDTQYF.

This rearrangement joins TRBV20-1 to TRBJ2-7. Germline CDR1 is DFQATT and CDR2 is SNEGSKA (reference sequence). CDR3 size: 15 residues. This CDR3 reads CSARGATFDPYEQYF.

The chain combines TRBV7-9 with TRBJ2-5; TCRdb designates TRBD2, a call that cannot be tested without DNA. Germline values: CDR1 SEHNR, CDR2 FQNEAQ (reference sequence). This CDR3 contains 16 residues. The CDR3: CASSKSDSPSRETQYF.

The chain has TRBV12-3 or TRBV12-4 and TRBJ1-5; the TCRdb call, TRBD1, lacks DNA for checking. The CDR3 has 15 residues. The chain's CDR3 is CASSSGTGWRQPQHF.

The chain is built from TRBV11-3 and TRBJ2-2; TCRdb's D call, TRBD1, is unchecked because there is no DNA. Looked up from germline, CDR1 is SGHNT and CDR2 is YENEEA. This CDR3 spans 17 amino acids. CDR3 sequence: CASSLGPTNANTGELFF.

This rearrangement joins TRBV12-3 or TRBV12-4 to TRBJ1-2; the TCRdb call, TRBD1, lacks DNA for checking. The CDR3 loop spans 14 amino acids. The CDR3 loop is CASSLMDRGQGYTF.